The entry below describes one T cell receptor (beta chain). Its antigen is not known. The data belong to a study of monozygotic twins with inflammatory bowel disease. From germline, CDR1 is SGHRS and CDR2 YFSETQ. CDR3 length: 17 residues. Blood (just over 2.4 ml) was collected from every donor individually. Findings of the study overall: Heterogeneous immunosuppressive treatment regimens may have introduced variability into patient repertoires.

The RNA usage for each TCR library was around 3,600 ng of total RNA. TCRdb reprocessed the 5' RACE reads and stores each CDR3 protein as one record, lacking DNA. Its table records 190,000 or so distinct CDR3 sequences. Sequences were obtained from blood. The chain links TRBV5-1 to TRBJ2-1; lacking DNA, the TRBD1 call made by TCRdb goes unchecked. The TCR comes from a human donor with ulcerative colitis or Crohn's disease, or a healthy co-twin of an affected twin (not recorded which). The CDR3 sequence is CASSLVRGLDNHNEQFF. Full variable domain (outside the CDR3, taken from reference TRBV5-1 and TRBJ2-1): KAGVTQTPRYLIKTRGQQVTLSCSPISGHRSVSWYQQTPGQGLQFLFEYFSETQRNKGNFPGRFSGRQFSNSRSEMNVSTLELGDSALYLCASSLVRGLDNHNEQFFGPGTRLTVL.